This T cell receptor beta chain emerged from a study of beta chain features in type 1 diabetes. Findings and caveats of the study: Amplification by PCR could prefer shorter templates, with the same effect in patients and controls. Researchers report that Type 1 diabetes patients had moderately but significantly shorter TCRB CDR3s across all four CD4+ subsets.

The entirety of the isolated RNA underwent reverse transcription, so expressed TCRB transcripts were sequenced. The repertoire was sequenced with immunoSEQ multiplex PCR; TCRdb's copy has only in-frame clones and lacks some. The sample carries approximately 470,000 clones, roughly 31% recorded once. Purities over 98% were achieved in all sorted populations. In this sample, this clone turned up a few times. Its target is not known. The V end lost 1 base, the J end lost 6 bases, and 4 bases lay between the germline ends. Per germline, CDR1 LGHNT and CDR2 FRNRAP. The CDR3 totals 11 residues. The TCR comes from a man younger than 35 in good health. The V and J genes are TRBV12-5 and TRBJ2-7; unclear D gene. The sequenced material came from naive CD4+ T cells from blood. CDR3 region: CASGLGGEQYF. Here the CDR3 DNA reads TGTGCTAGTGGTTTGGGTGGCGAGCAGTACTTC.